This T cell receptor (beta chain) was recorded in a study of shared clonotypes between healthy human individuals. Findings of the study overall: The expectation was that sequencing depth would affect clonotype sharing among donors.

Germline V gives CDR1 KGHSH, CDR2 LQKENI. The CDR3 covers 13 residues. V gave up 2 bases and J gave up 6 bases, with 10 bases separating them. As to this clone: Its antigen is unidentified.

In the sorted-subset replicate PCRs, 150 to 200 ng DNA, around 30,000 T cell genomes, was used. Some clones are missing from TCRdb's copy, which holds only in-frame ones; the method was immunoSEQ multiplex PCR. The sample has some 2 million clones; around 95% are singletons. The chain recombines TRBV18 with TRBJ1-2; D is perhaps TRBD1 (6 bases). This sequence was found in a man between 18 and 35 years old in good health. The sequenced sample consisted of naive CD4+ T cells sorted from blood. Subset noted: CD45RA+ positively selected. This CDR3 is CASSPGPGDGYTF. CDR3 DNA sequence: TGTGCCAGCTCACCAGGGCCAGGGGATGGCTACACCTTC.